The rows below give T cell receptor beta chains drawn from one sample of a study of blood T cell repertoires in COVID-19. Libraries were prepared by immunoSEQ multiplex PCR; TCRdb keeps only in-frame clonotypes and omits some of them. The sample has approximately 300,000 clones, under 85% seen once. The sample taken for sequencing was peripheral blood. The receptor source for this set is a human donor with COVID-19, enrolled during active disease. The donor label of this sample is uncertain. CDR3s include the opening cysteine and the closing phenylalanine or tryptophan.

V gene	J gene	CDR3 protein
TRBV12-3/TRBV12-4	TRBJ1-5	CASSGPEQPQHF
TRBV11-3	TRBJ1-6	CASSRTSGQGVSPLHF
TRBV27	TRBJ2-3	CASWRISSTDTQYF
TRBV19	TRBJ2-1	CASGIPGLLNEQFF
TRBV21-1	TRBJ2-6	CASSLRFGANVLTF
TRBV18	TRBJ1-2	CASMAGTNYGYTF
TRBV3-1/TRBV3-2	TRBJ2-1	CASSQDIGGIGYNEQFF
TRBV30	TRBJ1-1	CAWSPSRDRGRDTEAFF
TRBV19	TRBJ2-1	CASSAPQGARYNEQFF
TRBV6-2/TRBV6-3	TRBJ2-6	CASSSSGTPGGANVLTF
TRBV7-8	TRBJ1-2	CASSPRDRGRNYGYTF
TRBV12-5	TRBJ2-7	CASNSRDNAYEQYF
TRBV5-1	TRBJ1-4	CASSFTSQGANEKLFF
TRBV6-1	TRBJ1-5	CASSDSPGTGGAQPQHF
TRBV10-3	TRBJ2-1	CAIRWTSGNNDNEQFF
TRBV28	TRBJ1-2	CASSRDRLGYGYTF
TRBV6-5	TRBJ1-3	CATSGSHFSGNTIYF
TRBV27	TRBJ2-7	CASSGIAGGAYEQYF
TRBV3-1/TRBV3-2	TRBJ2-3	CASSQVSRTDTQYF
TRBV7-2	TRBJ2-2	CASTEQLNTGELFF
TRBV9	TRBJ1-4	CASSAEGATNEKLFF
TRBV11-2	TRBJ1-3	CASSQGGNSGNTIYF
TRBV30	TRBJ1-6	CAWGDSGSYNSPLHF
TRBV10-3	TRBJ2-5	CAIRIAGTETQYF
TRBV30	TRBJ2-1	CAWSVLGAPNEQFF
TRBV5-1	TRBJ2-2	CASSLGRGGVDTGELFF
TRBV29-1	TRBJ2-7	CSARTDYEQYF
TRBV7-3	TRBJ2-5	CASSLVALAGTETQYF
TRBV18	TRBJ1-3	CASTQIRSAGNTIYF
TRBV27	TRBJ2-1	CASSISGRIGEQFF
TRBV9	TRBJ2-7	CASSVDLRGHDEQYF
TRBV15	TRBJ2-7	CATSKDRGRSYEQYF
TRBV19	TRBJ1-3	CASSIPRQGSGNTIYF